The clone carrying this TCR beta chain was counted ten times or more. An end of the junction differs from the germline gene, which may be a read error. TCRdb analysed the 5' RACE reads with MiXCR anew, one entry per CDR3 protein. The profile shows 1.5 million to 2 million distinct CDR3 sequences, roughly a third of them singletons. The data were taken from a study of identical twins. CDR1 and CDR2 from the germline V gene are SQVTM and ANQGSEA. The CDR3 spans 13 residues. This rearrangement joins TRBV29-1 to TRBJ2-5, with D perhaps matching TRBD2 (6 bases). Input material: cord blood. This TCR derives from a newborn girl in good health. The CDR3 is CSVEGTVQETQYF. The DNA for the CDR3 is TGCAGCGTCGAAGGGACTGTCCAAGAGACCCAGTACTTC.